The 9 T cell receptor beta chains given below trace back to one sample, sequenced in a study of blood T cell repertoires in COVID-19. Data came from immunoSEQ multiplex PCR; TCRdb stores just in-frame clones and leaves some out. The sample lists about 250,000 clones, about 80% occurring once. Material: peripheral blood. These TCRs come from a man older than 75 with acute or convalescent COVID-19.

V gene TRBV24-1 combines with J gene TRBJ2-1, with 11 bases aligning to TRBD2. Germline V gives CDR1 KGHDR, CDR2 SFDVKD. The CDR3 has 14 amino acids. Germline trimming cut 8 bases from V and 6 bases from J; bases unmatched to any gene: 5. CDR3 region: CATKPSGRTNEQFF. The CDR3 DNA reads TGTGCCACCAAACCTAGCGGGAGGACCAATGAGCAGTTCTTC.

The chain links TRBV2 to TRBJ1-5; TRBD1 matches at 9 bases. The V and J ends lost 4 bases and 6 bases, in that order; junction bases with no gene match: 7. The germline V gene encodes CDR1 SNHLY and CDR2 FYNNEI. The CDR3 is made up of 15 amino acids. The CDR3, as DNA: TGTGCCAGCAGTGGGGGGACAGGGAGAATTCAGCCCCAGCATTTT. Protein product: CASSGGTGRIQPQHF.

The V call is TRBV4-1, the J call TRBJ2-5; 10 bases are shared with TRBD1. V was clipped by 3 bases and J by 2 bases; unmatched bases: 6. The V gene's germline CDR1 is MGHRA and CDR2 YSYEKL. This CDR3 region has 16 residues. The CDR3 loop reads CASSQSRDRGQETQYF. The CDR3, as DNA: TGCGCCAGCAGCCAGTCCCGGGACAGGGGACAAGAGACCCAGTACTTC.

On this clone: A junction boundary mismatches the germline segment, possibly from a read error. The rearrangement joins TRBV3-1 (or the pseudogene TRBV3-2) to TRBJ2-2; 9 bases align to TRBD2. The CDR3 contains 16 residues. Germline CDR1 is LGHDT and CDR2 is YNNKEL (reference sequence). The CDR3, as DNA: TGTGCCAGCAGCCAAGCAGGACTAGCGAACGCCGGGGAGCTGTTTTTT. Translated: CASSQAGLANAGELFF.

This chain connects TRBV3-1 (or the pseudogene TRBV3-2) to TRBJ2-2; TRBD1 agrees at 7 bases. The germline V gene has CDR1 LGHDT and CDR2 YNNKEL (reference sequence). Trimming cost V 5 bases and J 0 bases; bases outside gene matches: 15. There are 19 residues in the CDR3. The CDR3 DNA is TGTGCCAGCAGCTCTAAAAGGACCGGCAGGGGGACGAACACCGGGGAGCTGTTTTTT. Amino acid sequence: CASSSKRTGRGTNTGELFF.

The chain joins TRBV5-1 to TRBJ2-3; D unclear. The CDR3 length is 12 residues. In germline, CDR1 is SGHRS, CDR2 YFSETQ. V lost 6 bases and J lost 0, with 5 bases in between. CDR3 nucleotides: TGCGCCAGCACGGAGAGCACAGATACGCAGTATTTT. It encodes CASTESTDTQYF.

The chain carries TRBV28 and TRBJ2-7, with D possibly being TRBD2 (6 bases). CDR1 is MDHEN and CDR2 is SYDVKM in the germline V gene. The CDR3 has 12 amino acids. Trimming shortened V by 8 bases and J by 3 bases, and 11 bases separated the two germline ends. The DNA for the CDR3 is TGTGCCAGCCGGGACTCAAACTACGAGCAGTACTTC. Translated: CASRDSNYEQYF.

Only a few counts were recorded for this clone. The chain has TRBV12-5 and TRBJ1-6; D call uncertain. V lost 0 bases, J lost 0 bases, and 12 bases lay in between. The CDR3 loop spans 18 amino acids. Germline CDR1 and CDR2: LGHNT and FRNRAP. CDR3 nucleotide sequence: TGTGCTAGTGGTTTGGTTTTGGGCGGACTCTCCTATAATTCACCCCTCCACTTT. Translation: CASGLVLGGLSYNSPLHF.

This clone was detected a few times. The chain couples TRBV6-5 to TRBJ1-6; D unclear. Trimming left V 2 bases short and J 9 bases short, with 8 bases between. The CDR3 contains 13 residues. CDR1 is MNHEY and CDR2 is SVGAGI in the germline V gene. In DNA, the CDR3 is TGTGCCAGCAGTTACGGAGGTAGTTCACCCCTCCACTTT. It translates to CASSYGGSSPLHF.